One and the same sample provided the 17 T cell receptor beta chains below, sequenced in a study of identical twins. Each CDR3 protein is one row after TCRdb ran MiXCR on the 5' RACE reads. The sample holds under 900,000 distinct CDR3 sequences; 15% to 20% are singletons and the top ten take around 12%. These sequences were also reported in another study, on T cells expressing NK-cell markers.

Source material: PBMCs. These receptors were taken from a young woman in good health.

The sample holds many counts of this clonotype. J is TRBJ2-1 and V is TRBV20-1; D is ambiguous. The CDR3 extends over 14 amino acids. V lost 1 base to trimming and J lost 1 base, with 8 bases between them. Germline CDR1 DFQATT, CDR2 SNEGSKA (reference sequence). The CDR3 protein is CSARGLLSYNEQFF. CDR3 sequence (DNA): TGCAGTGCTAGAGGGTTGCTGTCCTACAATGAGCAGTTCTTC.

This rearrangement joins TRBV20-1 to TRBJ2-3; 10 bases are a match to TRBD2. This CDR3 comprises 12 residues. V lost 7 bases, J lost 6 bases, and 4 bases stayed unmatched. Germline V gene sequence: CDR1 DFQATT, CDR2 SNEGSKA (reference sequence). The CDR3 spells CSGAGGSDTQYF. Here the CDR3 DNA reads TGCAGTGGAGCGGGGGGGTCGGATACGCAGTATTTT.

This clonotype was counted many times. This sequence joins TRBV6-5 and TRBJ2-7; a weak D match, TRBD2 (5 bases). Looked up from germline, CDR1 is MNHEY and CDR2 is SVGAGI. The CDR3 is 16 amino acids. The germline V and J ends were trimmed by 2 bases and 0 bases, with 14 bases remaining between them. For the CDR3, the DNA is TGTGCCAGCAGTTACGGAGGCATAACTACCTCCTACGAGCAGTACTTC. Residues: CASSYGGITTSYEQYF.

The V gene is TRBV29-1, the J gene TRBJ1-5, with 8 nucleotides matching TRBD1. The CDR3 contains 13 residues. V trimming: 5 bases; J trimming: 7 bases; junction bases outside the gene matches: 7. The germline V gene encodes CDR1 SQVTM and CDR2 ANQGSEA. This chain's CDR3 is CSVLTGERQPQHF. In DNA, the CDR3 is TGCAGCGTTTTGACAGGGGAACGGCAGCCCCAGCATTTT.

The chain recombines TRBV5-1 with TRBJ2-2, with D tentatively TRBD1 or TRBD2 (5 bases each). Germline lookup yields CDR1 SGHRS and CDR2 YFSETQ. The CDR3 runs 15 residues. V was pared by 0 bases and J by 7 bases, with 13 bases between. The CDR3 loop is CASSLVGTFNGELFF. CDR3 DNA sequence: TGCGCCAGCAGCTTGGTAGGGACCTTCAACGGGGAGCTGTTTTTT.

The V call is TRBV20-1, the J call TRBJ2-3; no reliable D call. Germline CDR1 DFQATT, CDR2 SNEGSKA (reference sequence). CDR3 length equals 15 residues. Trimming removed 0 bases from V and 2 bases from J, with 12 bases in between. CDR3 sequence reads: CSARDPSKSTDTQYF. The CDR3, as DNA: TGCAGTGCTAGAGATCCGTCTAAATCCACAGATACGCAGTATTTT.

The rearrangement uses TRBV11-2 and TRBJ2-1, with TRBD2 matching 14 bases. After removal of 1 base from V and 4 bases from J, the junction contained 6 bases not matched to a gene. Germline CDR1 is SGHAT and CDR2 is FQNNGV. The CDR3 runs to 18 residues. CDR3 sequence reads: CASSLVGTSGSMYNEQFF. CDR3 in DNA: TGTGCCAGCAGCTTAGTGGGGACTAGCGGGAGTATGTACAATGAGCAGTTCTTC.

This clonotype was picked up a small number of times. The chain employs TRBV4-3 and TRBJ1-1; D perhaps matches TRBD1 (5 bases). The CDR3 is made up of 17 amino acids. V shed 4 bases and J shed 3 bases, with 21 bases lying between them. Germline CDR1 reads LGHNA; CDR2 reads YSLEER. The CDR3 sequence is CASSPSPTVYYYTEAFF. In DNA, the CDR3 is TGCGCCAGCAGCCCGTCGCCGACAGTTTACTACTACACTGAAGCTTTCTTT.

This clonotype appeared a few times. The J gene is TRBJ2-1, the V gene TRBV10-2; D remains ambiguous. CDR1 and CDR2 (germline): WSHSY, SAAADI. The CDR3 spans 11 residues. Trimming left V 8 bases short and J 9 bases short, with 11 bases between. The CDR3 reads CASGIGAEQFF. In DNA form, the CDR3 reads TGCGCCAGCGGCATAGGAGCTGAGCAGTTCTTC.

J is TRBJ1-2 and V is TRBV6-5; D possibly corresponds to TRBD1 (6 bases). Germline V lookup: CDR1 MNHEY, CDR2 SVGAGI. V was clipped by 5 bases and J by 4 bases, with 14 bases between them. The CDR3 has 14 residues. The CDR3 DNA reads TGTGCCAGCAGTACTGGACAGAGGGCCTATGGCTACACCTTC. It yields the protein CASSTGQRAYGYTF.

This clonotype was recorded at least ten times. The V call is TRBV12-3 or TRBV12-4, the J call TRBJ1-5; no clear D. This CDR3 is built from 15 residues. Trimming pared 5 bases from V and 6 bases from J, leaving 17 bases between. CDR3 bases: TGTGCCAGCAGTCCCGATTTCGGCCCGGCTCAGCCCCAGCATTTT. It translates to CASSPDFGPAQPQHF.

The genes are TRBV12-3 or TRBV12-4 and TRBJ2-3; D is unresolved. Trimming left V 7 bases short and J 5 bases short, with 10 bases between. The CDR3 totals 12 residues. CDR3 sequence: CASNSRQDTQYF. In nucleotides, the CDR3 is TGTGCCAGCAATAGTAGGCAAGATACGCAGTATTTT.

This clonotype has a count of ten or more. V and J are TRBV29-1 and TRBJ2-3, with 7 bases matching TRBD2. CDR3 size: 14 residues. J gave up 4 bases and V 4 bases, and 8 bases lay outside the gene matches. Germline values: CDR1 SQVTM, CDR2 ANQGSEA. The DNA of the CDR3 is TGCAGCGTTGTTGGCGGGAGAGGGGCAGATACGCAGTATTTT. Translated: CSVVGGRGADTQYF.

This clonotype was counted between two and nine times. The chain recombines TRBV7-9 with TRBJ1-5; D possibly corresponds to TRBD1 (6 bases). Between the trimmed V and J ends, which lost 5 bases and 4 bases, there was a span of 15 bases. Germline lookup yields CDR1 SEHNR and CDR2 FQNEAQ (reference sequence). This CDR3 contains 15 residues. The CDR3 reads CASSPGDIKNQPQHF. In nucleotides, the CDR3 is TGTGCCAGCAGCCCGGGGGACATTAAAAATCAGCCCCAGCATTTT.

This chain connects TRBV7-2 to TRBJ1-6; D uncertain. V was clipped by 3 bases and J by 10 bases, with 13 bases between them. Germline CDR1 is SGHTA and CDR2 is FQGNSA. This CDR3 region has 14 residues. For the CDR3, the DNA is TGTGCCAGCAGCTTGCGGAGGGTTGGGTCACCCCTCCACTTT. Translating it yields CASSLRRVGSPLHF.

This clonotype has only a few counts. V gene TRBV9 combines with J gene TRBJ2-7, with TRBD1 identical over 9 bases. Germline V gives CDR1 SGDLS, CDR2 YYNGEE. The CDR3 has 15 amino acids. V shed 0 bases and J 4 bases; nucleotides not matched to a gene: 5. The CDR3 region is CASSVDTGGGYEQYF. CDR3 DNA sequence: TGTGCCAGCAGCGTAGACACAGGGGGCGGGTACGAGCAGTACTTC.

The V and J genes are TRBV7-2 and TRBJ2-3; D perhaps matches TRBD2 (6 bases). The germline V and J ends were trimmed by 2 bases and 4 bases, with 10 bases remaining between them. The CDR3 length is 14 residues. CDR1 is SGHTA, CDR2 FQGNSA, per germline. Written as DNA, the CDR3 is TGTGCCAGCAGCTTAAGGATAGCGGCAGATACGCAGTATTTT. It translates to CASSLRIAADTQYF. Full variable domain (outside the CDR3, taken from reference TRBV7-2 and TRBJ2-3): GAGVSQSPSNKVTEKGKDVELRCDPISGHTALYWYRQSLGQGLEFLIYFQGNSAPDKSGLPSDRFSAERTGGSVSTLTIQRTQQEDSAVYLCASSLRIAADTQYFGPGTRLTVL.